This entry concerns a single TCR beta chain. Its matching antigen is unknown. V shed 4 bases and J 1 base; nucleotides not matched to a gene: 8. The CDR3 has 16 residues. The V gene's germline CDR1 is MNHEY and CDR2 SVGAGI. This specimen belongs to a study of beta chain features in type 1 diabetes. As for the study in general: Sorted cells from all samples, numbering about 98 million, were examined.

Sequenced material consisted of expressed TCRB transcripts (all of the isolated RNA was reverse transcribed). Method: immunoSEQ multiplex PCR; TCRdb's copy keeps in-frame clones and lacks some. The table lists more than 300,000 clones, around 12% of them singletons. Study-wide results and caveats: Patients with Type 1 diabetes showed moderately but significantly shorter TCRB CDR3s in all four CD4+ subsets. PCR, the amplification step, might favor shorter templates, equally in patients and controls.

The chain uses TRBV6-5 and TRBJ2-7, with TRBD1 identical over 9 bases. Sequencing was carried out using naive CD4+ T cells from blood. This clonotype was obtained from a man aged 18 to 29 in good health. In DNA, the CDR3 is TGTGCCAGCAGTTCATCTTTCGGGACAGGGTCCTACGAGCAGTACTTC. Translated: CASSSSFGTGSYEQYF.